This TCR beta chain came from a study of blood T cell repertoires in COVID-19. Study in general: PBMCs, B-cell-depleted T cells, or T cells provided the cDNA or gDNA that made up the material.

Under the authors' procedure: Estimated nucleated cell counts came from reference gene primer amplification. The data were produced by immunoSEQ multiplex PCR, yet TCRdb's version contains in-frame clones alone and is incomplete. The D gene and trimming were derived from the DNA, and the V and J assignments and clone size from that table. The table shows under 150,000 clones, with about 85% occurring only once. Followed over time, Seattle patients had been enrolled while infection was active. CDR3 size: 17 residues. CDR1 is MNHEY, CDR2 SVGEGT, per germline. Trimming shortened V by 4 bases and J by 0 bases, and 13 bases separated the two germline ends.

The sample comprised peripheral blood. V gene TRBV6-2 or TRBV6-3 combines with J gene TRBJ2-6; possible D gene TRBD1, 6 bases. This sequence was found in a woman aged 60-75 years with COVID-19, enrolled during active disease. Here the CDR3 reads CASSFRPDSSGANVLTF. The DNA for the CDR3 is TGTGCCAGCAGTTTTAGACCGGACAGCTCTGGGGCCAACGTCCTGACTTTC.